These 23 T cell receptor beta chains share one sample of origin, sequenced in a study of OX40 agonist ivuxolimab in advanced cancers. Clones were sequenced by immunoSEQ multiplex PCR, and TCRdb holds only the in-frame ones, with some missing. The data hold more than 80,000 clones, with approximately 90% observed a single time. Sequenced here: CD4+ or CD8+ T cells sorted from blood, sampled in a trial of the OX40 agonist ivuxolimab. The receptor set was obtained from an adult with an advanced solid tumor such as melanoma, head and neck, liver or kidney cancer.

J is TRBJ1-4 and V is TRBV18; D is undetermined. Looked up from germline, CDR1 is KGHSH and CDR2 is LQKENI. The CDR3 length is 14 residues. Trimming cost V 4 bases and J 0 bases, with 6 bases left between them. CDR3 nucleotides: TGTGCCAGCTCACTGGCAGCAACTAATGAAAAACTGTTTTTT. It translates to CASSLAATNEKLFF.

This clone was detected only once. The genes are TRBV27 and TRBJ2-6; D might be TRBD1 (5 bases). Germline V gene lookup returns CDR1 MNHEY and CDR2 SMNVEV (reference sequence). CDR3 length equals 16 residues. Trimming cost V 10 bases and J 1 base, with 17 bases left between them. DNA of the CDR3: TGTGCCACCCGCCAGACAGCGTCATCTGGGGCCAACGTCCTGACTTTC. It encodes CATRQTASSGANVLTF.

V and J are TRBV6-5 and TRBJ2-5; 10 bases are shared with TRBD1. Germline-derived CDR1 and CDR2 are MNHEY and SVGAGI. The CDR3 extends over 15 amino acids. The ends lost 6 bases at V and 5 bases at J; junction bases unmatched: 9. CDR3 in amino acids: CASSRRDRGGETQYF. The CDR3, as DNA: TGTGCCAGCAGCCGCCGGGACAGGGGTGGGGAGACCCAGTACTTC.

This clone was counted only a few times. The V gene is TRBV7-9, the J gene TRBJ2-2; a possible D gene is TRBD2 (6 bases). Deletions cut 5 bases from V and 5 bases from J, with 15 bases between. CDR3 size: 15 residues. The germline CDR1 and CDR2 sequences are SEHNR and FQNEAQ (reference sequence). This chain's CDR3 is CASSLLAISTGELFF. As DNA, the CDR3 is TGTGCCAGCAGCCTACTAGCAATCAGTACCGGGGAGCTGTTTTTT. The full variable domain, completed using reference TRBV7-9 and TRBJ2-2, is DTGVSQNPRHKITKRGQNVTFRCDPISEHNRLYWYRQTLGQGPEFLTYFQNEAQLEKSRLLSDRFSAERPKGSFSTLEIQRTEQGDSAMYLCASSLLAISTGELFFGEGSRLTVL.

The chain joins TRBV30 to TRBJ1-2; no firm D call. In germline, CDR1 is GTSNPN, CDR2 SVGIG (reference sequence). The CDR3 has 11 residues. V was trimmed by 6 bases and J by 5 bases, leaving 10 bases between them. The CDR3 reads CACESGYGYTF. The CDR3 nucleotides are TGTGCCTGCGAATCGGGGTATGGCTACACCTTC.

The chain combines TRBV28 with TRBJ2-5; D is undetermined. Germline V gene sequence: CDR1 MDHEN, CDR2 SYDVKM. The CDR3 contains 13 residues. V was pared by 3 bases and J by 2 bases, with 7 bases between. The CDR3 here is CASSFSSQETQYF. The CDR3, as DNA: TGTGCCAGCAGTTTCTCGAGTCAAGAGACCCAGTACTTC. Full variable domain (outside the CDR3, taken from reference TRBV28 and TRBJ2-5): DVKVTQSSRYLVKRTGEKVFLECVQDMDHENMFWYRQDPGLGLRLIYFSYDVKMKEKGDIPEGYSVSREKKERFSLILESASTNQTSMYLCASSFSSQETQYFGPGTRLLVL.

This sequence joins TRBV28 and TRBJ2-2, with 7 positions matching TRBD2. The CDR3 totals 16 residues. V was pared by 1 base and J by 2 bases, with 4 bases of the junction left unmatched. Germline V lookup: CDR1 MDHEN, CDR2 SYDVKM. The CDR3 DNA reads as TGTGCCAGCAGTTTATTGGCTAGCGGTAACACCGGGGAGCTGTTTTTT. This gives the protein CASSLLASGNTGELFF.

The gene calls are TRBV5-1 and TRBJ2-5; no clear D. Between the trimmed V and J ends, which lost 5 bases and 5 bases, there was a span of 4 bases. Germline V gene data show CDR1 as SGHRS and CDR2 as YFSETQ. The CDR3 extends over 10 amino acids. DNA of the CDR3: TGCGCCAGCAGTGGCGAGACCCAGTACTTC. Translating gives CASSGETQYF.

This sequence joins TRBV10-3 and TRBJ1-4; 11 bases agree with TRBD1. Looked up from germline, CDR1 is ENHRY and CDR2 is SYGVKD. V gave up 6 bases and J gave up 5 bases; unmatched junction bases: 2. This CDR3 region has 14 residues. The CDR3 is CAISRDRGNEKLFF. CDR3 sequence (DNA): TGTGCCATCAGCAGGGACAGGGGGAATGAAAAACTGTTTTTT.

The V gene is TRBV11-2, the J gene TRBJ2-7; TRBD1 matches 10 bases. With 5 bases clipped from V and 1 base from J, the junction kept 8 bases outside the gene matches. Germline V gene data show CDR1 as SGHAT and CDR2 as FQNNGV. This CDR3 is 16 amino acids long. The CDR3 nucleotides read TGTGCCAGCAGCCTTCGGGGACAGGGGATTTCCTACGAGCAGTACTTC. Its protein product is CASSLRGQGISYEQYF.

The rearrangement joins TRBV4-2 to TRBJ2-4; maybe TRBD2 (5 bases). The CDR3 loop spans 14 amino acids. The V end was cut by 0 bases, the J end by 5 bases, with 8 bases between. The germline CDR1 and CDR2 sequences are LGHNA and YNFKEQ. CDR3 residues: CASSQDRGENIQYF. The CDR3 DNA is TGTGCCAGCAGCCAAGATCGGGGTGAAAACATTCAGTACTTC.

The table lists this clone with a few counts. The CDR3 DNA follows: TGCAGCGCCAACATACGAGGGAACACTGAAGCTTTCTTT. Its translation is CSANIRGNTEAFF. The chain recombines TRBV29-1 with TRBJ1-1, with unresolved D. Germline CDR1 SQVTM, CDR2 ANQGSEA. CDR3 size: 13 residues. The germline V and J ends were trimmed by 7 bases and 1 base, with 13 bases remaining between them.

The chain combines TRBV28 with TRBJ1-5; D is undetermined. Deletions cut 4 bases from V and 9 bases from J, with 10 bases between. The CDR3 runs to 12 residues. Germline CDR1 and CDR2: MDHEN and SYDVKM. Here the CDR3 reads CASSSQRLPQHF. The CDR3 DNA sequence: TGTGCCAGCAGTTCGCAGAGGCTGCCCCAGCATTTT. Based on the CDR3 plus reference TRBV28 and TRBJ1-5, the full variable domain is DVKVTQSSRYLVKRTGEKVFLECVQDMDHENMFWYRQDPGLGLRLIYFSYDVKMKEKGDIPEGYSVSREKKERFSLILESASTNQTSMYLCASSSQRLPQHFGDGTRLSIL.

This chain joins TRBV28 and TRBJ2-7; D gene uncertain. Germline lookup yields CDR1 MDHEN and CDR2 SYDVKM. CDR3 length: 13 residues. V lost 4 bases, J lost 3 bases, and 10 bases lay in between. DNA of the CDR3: TGTGCCAGCAGTTCGCCTGGGGTCTACGAGCAGTACTTC. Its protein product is CASSSPGVYEQYF.

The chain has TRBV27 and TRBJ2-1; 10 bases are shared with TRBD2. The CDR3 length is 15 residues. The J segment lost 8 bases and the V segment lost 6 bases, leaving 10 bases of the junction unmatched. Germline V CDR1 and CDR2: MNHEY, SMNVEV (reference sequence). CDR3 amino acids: CASRYSSGSFYEQFF. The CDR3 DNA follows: TGTGCCAGCAGATACTCTAGCGGGAGTTTCTATGAGCAGTTCTTC.

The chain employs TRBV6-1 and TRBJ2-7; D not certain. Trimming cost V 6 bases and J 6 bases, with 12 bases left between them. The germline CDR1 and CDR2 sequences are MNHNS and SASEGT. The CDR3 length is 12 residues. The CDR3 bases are TGTGCCAGCAGCCGACCCCCTCGCGAGCAGTACTTC. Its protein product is CASSRPPREQYF.

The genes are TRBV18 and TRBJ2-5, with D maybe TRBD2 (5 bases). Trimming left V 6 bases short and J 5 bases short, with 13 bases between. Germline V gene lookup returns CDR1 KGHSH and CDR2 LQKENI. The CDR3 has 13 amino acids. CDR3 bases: TGTGCCAGCTCTCCGGGGAGCGATGAGACCCAGTACTTC. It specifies CASSPGSDETQYF.

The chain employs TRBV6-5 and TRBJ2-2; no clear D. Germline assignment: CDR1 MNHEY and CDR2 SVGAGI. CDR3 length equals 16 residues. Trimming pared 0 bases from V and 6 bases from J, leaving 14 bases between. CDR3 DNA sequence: TGTGCCAGCAGTTACTCATCTGGGGTCACAGCCGGGGAGCTGTTTTTT. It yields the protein CASSYSSGVTAGELFF.

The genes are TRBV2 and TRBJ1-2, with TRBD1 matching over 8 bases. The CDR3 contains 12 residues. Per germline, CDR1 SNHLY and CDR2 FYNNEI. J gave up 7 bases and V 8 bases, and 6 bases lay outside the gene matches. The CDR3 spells CASDATGAGYTF. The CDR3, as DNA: TGTGCCAGCGACGCGACAGGGGCTGGCTACACCTTC. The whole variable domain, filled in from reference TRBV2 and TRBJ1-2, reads EPEVTQTPSHQVTQMGQEVILRCVPISNHLYFYWYRQILGQKVEFLVSFYNNEISEKSEIFDDQFSVERPDGSNFTLKIRSTKLEDSAMYFCASDATGAGYTFGSGTRLTVV.

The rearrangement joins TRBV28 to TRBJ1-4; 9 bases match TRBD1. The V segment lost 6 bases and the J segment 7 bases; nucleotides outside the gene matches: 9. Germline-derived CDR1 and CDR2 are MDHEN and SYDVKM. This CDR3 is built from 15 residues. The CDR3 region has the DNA TGTGCCAGCAGGGAGAACAGGGGGCCCGGTGAAAAACTGTTTTTT. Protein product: CASRENRGPGEKLFF.

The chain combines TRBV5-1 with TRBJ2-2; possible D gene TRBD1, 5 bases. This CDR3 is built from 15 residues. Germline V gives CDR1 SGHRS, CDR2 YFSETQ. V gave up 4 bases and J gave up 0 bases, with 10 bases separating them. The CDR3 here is CASSRQLANTGELFF. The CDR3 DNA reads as TGCGCCAGCAGCCGACAGCTCGCGAACACCGGGGAGCTGTTTTTT.

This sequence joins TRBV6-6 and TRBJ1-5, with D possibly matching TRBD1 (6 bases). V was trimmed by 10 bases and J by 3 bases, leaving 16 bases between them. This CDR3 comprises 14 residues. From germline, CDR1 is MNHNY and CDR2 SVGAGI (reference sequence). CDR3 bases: TGTGCCATCTCTACAGGGTACGTCAATCAGCCCCAGCATTTT. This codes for CAISTGYVNQPQHF.

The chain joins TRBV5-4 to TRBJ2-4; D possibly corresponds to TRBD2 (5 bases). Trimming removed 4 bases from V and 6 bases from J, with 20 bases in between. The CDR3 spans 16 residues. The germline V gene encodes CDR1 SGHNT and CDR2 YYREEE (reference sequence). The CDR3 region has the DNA TGTGCCAGCAGCCAAACATTGGGAGCTGAAGGAAACATTCAGTACTTC. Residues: CASSQTLGAEGNIQYF.